The 20 T cell receptor beta chains given below trace back to one sample, sequenced in a study of blood T cell repertoires in COVID-19. Clones were sequenced by immunoSEQ multiplex PCR, and TCRdb holds only the in-frame ones, with some missing. The sample lists about 180,000 clones, around 80% seen once, with about 6.8% in the top ten. The sequencing sample was made of peripheral blood. These receptors were obtained from a man between 65 and 85 years old with active or convalescent COVID-19.

The rearrangement links TRBV9 to TRBJ2-3; D might be TRBD2 (7 bases). V was pared by 1 base and J by 2 bases, with 14 bases between. The length of the CDR3 is 16 residues. Germline lookup yields CDR1 SGDLS and CDR2 YYNGEE. CDR3 DNA: TGTGCCAGCAGCGTACAGGCGGGGGCGAACACAGATACGCAGTATTTT. Its translation: CASSVQAGANTDTQYF.

This chain's CDR3 is CASSQGTASGGGNQPQHF. CDR3 bases: TGTGCCAGCAGCCAGGGGACAGCTTCGGGAGGGGGCAATCAGCCCCAGCATTTT. V usage is TRBV5-8 and J usage is TRBJ1-5; TRBD1 matches 7 bases. Trimming at V came to 4 bases and at J to 2 bases, leaving 15 bases not matched to a gene. This CDR3 has 18 amino acids. Germline lookup yields CDR1 SGHTS and CDR2 YDEGEE. The complete variable domain, with remaining parts taken from reference TRBV5-8 and TRBJ1-5, reads EAGVTQSPTHLIKTRGQQATLRCSPISGHTSVYWYQQALGLGLQFLLWYDEGEERNRGNFPPRFSGRQFPNYSSELNVNALELEDSALYLCASSQGTASGGGNQPQHFGDGTRLSIL.

The count of this clone is one. The rearrangement uses TRBV25-1 and TRBJ1-2; TRBD1 might be the D (6 bases). V lost 3 bases to trimming and J lost 4 bases, with 9 bases between them. The germline gives CDR1 MGHDK, CDR2 SYGVNS. This CDR3 region has 13 residues. DNA for the CDR3: TGTGCCAGCAGTGACAGGGGCTCCTATGGCTACACCTTC. Protein: CASSDRGSYGYTF.

V and J are TRBV27 and TRBJ1-3; maybe TRBD1 (6 bases). Trimming stripped 8 bases from V and 1 base from J, with 12 bases between. The CDR3 has 14 residues. CDR1 MNHEY and CDR2 SMNVEV come from the germline V gene (reference sequence). The CDR3 sequence is CASWPTGSGNTIYF. The CDR3 coding sequence is TGTGCCAGCTGGCCGACAGGATCTGGAAACACCATATATTTT.

The V and J genes are TRBV5-6 and TRBJ2-1; 12 bases align to TRBD2. Germline CDR1 is SGHDT and CDR2 is YYEEEE. Losses at the gene ends were 4 bases for V and 0 bases for J; bases not matched to a gene: 5. CDR3 size: 17 residues. CDR3 nucleotide sequence: TGTGCCAGCAGCGGGACTAGCGGGCCATCCTCCTACAATGAGCAGTTCTTC. Its translation is CASSGTSGPSSYNEQFF.

The chain carries TRBV21-1 and TRBJ2-1; TRBD2 is taken as the D call from the table, unchecked against the DNA. TRBV21-1 is a listed pseudogene. This CDR3 region has 19 residues. DNA of the CDR3: TGTGCCAGCAGCAGCAAACTAGCGGGAGGGCCCGGAACCTACAATGAGCAGTTCTTC. Translation: CASSSKLAGGPGTYNEQFF.

The chain has TRBV3-1 (or the pseudogene TRBV3-2) and TRBJ1-2, with no clear D. The length of the CDR3 is 18 residues. Germline assignment: CDR1 LGHDT and CDR2 YNNKEL (reference sequence). Trimming cost V 0 bases and J 5 bases, with 22 bases left between them. CDR3 DNA: TGTGCCAGCAGCCAAGAGTGGAGAGGGAGGAGGGTAGGGTATGGCTACACCTTC. This gives the protein CASSQEWRGRRVGYGYTF.

The CDR3 sequence is CASSLVGPDGYTF. The CDR3 DNA follows: TGTGCCAGCAGCTTAGTGGGCCCGGATGGCTACACCTTC. V gene TRBV7-9 combines with J gene TRBJ1-2; D not certain. Per the germline V gene, CDR1 is SEHNR and CDR2 is FQNEAQ (reference sequence). Trimming stripped 1 base from V and 6 bases from J, with 9 bases between. The CDR3 is 13 residues long.

V and J are TRBV7-8 and TRBJ2-5, with TRBD1 as a possible D gene (8 bases). Germline V gene sequence: CDR1 SGHVS, CDR2 FQNEAQ. The CDR3 sequence is 15 residues long. V was cut by 5 bases and J by 5 bases, with 18 bases left in between. The DNA for the CDR3 is TGTGCCAGCAGCCCAAGACAGGGGAGGGTGGAGACCCAGTACTTC. This sequence encodes CASSPRQGRVETQYF.

V gene TRBV18 combines with J gene TRBJ1-5, with D perhaps TRBD1 (5 bases). From germline, CDR1 is KGHSH and CDR2 LQKENI. Trimming took off 1 base at V and 8 bases at J, with 15 bases between the two ends. The CDR3 runs 15 residues. The CDR3 protein is CASSPRGPTPEPQHF. Written as DNA, the CDR3 is TGTGCCAGCTCACCACGGGGCCCTACCCCGGAGCCCCAGCATTTT.

In its sample, this clone was seen a few times. The chain joins TRBV9 to TRBJ1-1; D gene ambiguous. With 0 bases removed from V and 4 bases from J, the gap between germline ends came to 13 bases. CDR3 length: 15 residues. CDR1 and CDR2 from the germline V gene are SGDLS and YYNGEE. CDR3 nucleotide sequence: TGTGCCAGCAGCGTAGGCGGCGCACATTTCACTGAAGCTTTCTTT. Translation gives CASSVGGAHFTEAFF.

The chain carries TRBV9 and TRBJ2-5; D might be TRBD2 (7 bases). CDR1 and CDR2 (germline): SGDLS, YYNGEE. Between the trimmed V and J ends, which lost 0 bases and 5 bases, there was a span of 17 bases. The CDR3 has 16 residues. CDR3 sequence reads: CASSVAGGRVGETQYF. CDR3 in DNA: TGTGCCAGCAGCGTAGCGGGGGGCAGGGTTGGGGAGACCCAGTACTTC.

The chain links TRBV7-9 to TRBJ2-1, with 9 bases fitting TRBD1. Trimming took 5 bases from V and 15 from J; bases not matched to a gene: 11. CDR1 and CDR2 from the germline V gene are SEHNR and FQNEAQ (reference sequence). The CDR3 sequence is 13 residues long. CDR3 protein: CASSRGQGTPGFF. In DNA, the CDR3 is TGTGCCAGCAGCCGGGGACAGGGCACCCCGGGGTTCTTC.

This sequence joins TRBV30 and TRBJ2-5, with a tentative D call TRBD1 (5 bases). Germline loops: CDR1 GTSNPN, CDR2 SVGIG (reference sequence). The CDR3 contains 11 residues. V dropped 0 bases and J dropped 9 bases, with 8 bases sitting between them. The CDR3 nucleotides are TGTGCCTGGAGTGTTCTCAGGGCCCAGTACTTC. Protein: CAWSVLRAQYF. Full variable domain (rest looked up from reference TRBV30 and TRBJ2-5): SQTIHQWPATLVQPVGSPLSLECTVEGTSNPNLYWYRQAAGRGLQLLFYSVGIGQISSEVPQNLSASRPQDRQFILSSKKLLLSDSGFYLCAWSVLRAQYFGPGTRLLVL.

The genes are TRBV5-4 and TRBJ2-7, with 10 bases matching TRBD2. Germline CDR1 and CDR2: SGHNT and YYREEE (reference sequence). The CDR3 extends over 15 amino acids. J was trimmed by 4 bases and V by 4 bases; bases with no gene match: 8. In DNA, the CDR3 is TGTGCCAGCAGCCAATTCAGCGGGGGGGTTTACGAGCAGTACTTC. This codes for CASSQFSGGVYEQYF.

The rearrangement uses TRBV2 and TRBJ1-4; D remains unclear. This CDR3 spans 14 amino acids. Trimming took off 2 bases at V and 1 base at J, with 5 bases between the two ends. Germline V CDR1 and CDR2: SNHLY, FYNNEI. The CDR3 is CASSETGTNEKLFF. CDR3 nucleotide sequence: TGTGCCAGCAGTGAAACGGGAACTAATGAAAAACTGTTTTTT.

J is TRBJ2-2 and V is TRBV5-1; perhaps TRBD2 as D (6 bases). V lost 1 base and J 8 bases, leaving 21 bases between the germline ends. Germline V gene lookup returns CDR1 SGHRS and CDR2 YFSETQ. CDR3 size: 17 residues. The CDR3 nucleotides read TGCGCCAGCAGCTTGTACCCGCGGGGCGGCATAGAAGGGGAGCTGTTTTTT. Its translation: CASSLYPRGGIEGELFF.

V and J are TRBV7-2 and TRBJ2-1, with a possible D match to TRBD2 (6 bases). Germline CDR1 SGHTA, CDR2 FQGNSA. The CDR3 contains 15 residues. Trimming removed 7 bases from V and 8 bases from J, with 21 bases in between. In nucleotides, the CDR3 is TGTGCCAGCACTTTTTCCAAACGGGAGAATTATGAGCAGTTCTTC. Encoded protein: CASTFSKRENYEQFF.

The chain carries TRBV10-1 and TRBJ2-3, with a tentative D call TRBD1 (5 bases). Germline assignment: CDR1 WNHNN and CDR2 SYGVQD (reference sequence). CDR3 length: 15 amino acids. Between the trimmed V and J ends, which lost 3 bases and 4 bases, there was a span of 14 bases. The CDR3 here is CASSEGQGEPDTQYF. The CDR3 bases are TGCGCCAGCAGTGAAGGCCAGGGCGAGCCAGATACGCAGTATTTT.

The chain is built from TRBV27 and TRBJ2-1, with a tentative D call TRBD2 (5 bases). V was pared by 10 bases and J by 5 bases, with 24 bases between. CDR3 length equals 16 residues. Germline values: CDR1 MNHEY, CDR2 SMNVEV (reference sequence). The CDR3 is CAIPTPCEGKHNEQFF. The CDR3 nucleotides are TGTGCCATCCCGACCCCCTGCGAGGGCAAACACAATGAGCAGTTCTTC.